Listed below are T cell receptor beta chains from one sample, sequenced in a study of blood T cell repertoires in COVID-19. Libraries were prepared by immunoSEQ multiplex PCR; TCRdb keeps only in-frame clonotypes and omits some of them. Altogether about 440,000 clones are present, roughly 87% being singletons, with the ten largest covering more than 0.55%. Source material: PBMCs or T cells enriched from blood (not recorded which). These TCRs come from a man aged 18 to 30 who had recovered from COVID-19. Both conserved end residues are part of each CDR3. A D gene is named only where the DNA matches it firmly. Clone size, where shown, is once, few, many, or a class for clones that have expanded.

clone size: .
V gene: TRBV6-5
D gene: .
J gene: TRBJ1-5
CDR3 DNA: TGTGCCAGCAGAGACGGACACGCGAGATATCAGCCCCAGCATTTT
CDR3 protein: CASRDGHARYQPQHF

clone size: .
V gene: TRBV4-1
D gene: TRBD1
J gene: TRBJ2-1
CDR3 DNA: TGCGCCAGCAGCCCCCTAGGGACAGGGAACCCCTACAATGAGCAGTTCTTC
CDR3 protein: CASSPLGTGNPYNEQFF

clone size: .
V gene: TRBV3-1/TRBV3-2
D gene: .
J gene: TRBJ2-3
CDR3 DNA: TGTGCCAGCAGCGGGAGTACGCAGTATTTT
CDR3 protein: CASSGSTQYF

clone size: .
V gene: TRBV9
D gene: .
J gene: TRBJ2-3
CDR3 DNA: TGTGCCAGCACCGGCAGGTATAGCACAGATACGCAGTATTTT
CDR3 protein: CASTGRYSTDTQYF

clone size: .
V gene: TRBV5-1
D gene: .
J gene: TRBJ2-4
CDR3 DNA: TGCGCCAGCAGCGCCCCGGGGACAACGGCAGGGGATCAGTACTTC
CDR3 protein: CASSAPGTTAGDQYF

clone size: .
V gene: TRBV21-1
D gene: .
J gene: TRBJ2-3
CDR3 DNA: TGTGCCAGCAGCCCCGGTGATACGCAGTATTTT
CDR3 protein: CASSPGDTQYF

clone size: .
V gene: TRBV24-1
D gene: .
J gene: TRBJ2-6
CDR3 DNA: TGTGCCACCAGTGAAGAAACAGGTTCTGGGGCCAACGTCCTGACTTTC
CDR3 protein: CATSEETGSGANVLTF

clone size: .
V gene: TRBV19
D gene: TRBD1
J gene: TRBJ2-2
CDR3 DNA: TGTGCCACCTCGCCCGGGACAGCGAACACCGGGGAGCTGTTTTTT
CDR3 protein: CATSPGTANTGELFF

clone size: few
V gene: TRBV30
D gene: .
J gene: TRBJ2-2
CDR3 DNA: TGTGCCTGGAGGAGCCTGAACACCGGGGAGCTGTTTTTT
CDR3 protein: CAWRSLNTGELFF

clone size: .
V gene: TRBV3-1/TRBV3-2
D gene: .
J gene: TRBJ1-2
CDR3 DNA: TGTGCCAGCAGCCACGGTTCAGGGTCTTATGGCTACACCTTC
CDR3 protein: CASSHGSGSYGYTF

clone size: .
V gene: TRBV5-1
D gene: .
J gene: TRBJ2-5
CDR3 DNA: TGCGCCAGCAGCTTGGCCGGTTCATTTCAAGAGACCCAGTACTTC
CDR3 protein: CASSLAGSFQETQYF

clone size: .
V gene: TRBV11-2
D gene: TRBD2
J gene: TRBJ2-7
CDR3 DNA: TGTGCCAGCAGCTTAGGTGTGGGGACTAGCGGGGCCTACGAGCAGTACTTC
CDR3 protein: CASSLGVGTSGAYEQYF

clone size: .
V gene: TRBV4-1
D gene: .
J gene: TRBJ1-1
CDR3 DNA: TGCGCCAGCAGCCAAGAGATCTCGAGGGTTGAAGCTTTCTTT
CDR3 protein: CASSQEISRVEAFF

clone size: once
V gene: TRBV30
D gene: .
J gene: TRBJ1-5
CDR3 DNA: TGTGCCTGGAGTGTAATGGGGTCAGGGAATCAGCCCCAGCATTTT
CDR3 protein: CAWSVMGSGNQPQHF

clone size: .
V gene: TRBV19
D gene: TRBD1
J gene: TRBJ1-5
CDR3 DNA: TGTGCCAGTAGTATACCCGCAGGGGGCGGTCAGCCCCAGCATTTT
CDR3 protein: CASSIPAGGGQPQHF

clone size: .
V gene: TRBV18
D gene: TRBD1
J gene: TRBJ1-6
CDR3 DNA: TGTGCCAGCTCACCCCCGGGACAGGCAACTTCACCCCTCCACTTT
CDR3 protein: CASSPPGQATSPLHF

clone size: .
V gene: TRBV10-2
D gene: .
J gene: TRBJ1-2
CDR3 DNA: TGCGCCAGCAGTGGGGCCGAATTATGGACTGAGGGTGGCTACACCTTC
CDR3 protein: CASSGAELWTEGGYTF

clone size: .
V gene: TRBV4-1
D gene: TRBD1
J gene: TRBJ1-5
CDR3 DNA: TGCGCCAGCAGCCCTACTCCAGGGGGCGGTCAGCCCCAGCATTTT
CDR3 protein: CASSPTPGGGQPQHF

clone size: .
V gene: TRBV7-3
D gene: TRBD2
J gene: TRBJ2-3
CDR3 DNA: TGTGCCAGCAGCTTCATAAGACTAGCGGACACAGATACGCAGTATTTT
CDR3 protein: CASSFIRLADTDTQYF

clone size: .
V gene: TRBV28
D gene: .
J gene: TRBJ1-1
CDR3 DNA: TGTGCCAGCAGTCCGACGTCGGGGGGGCACACTGAAGCTTTCTTT
CDR3 protein: CASSPTSGGHTEAFF

clone size: .
V gene: TRBV7-9
D gene: .
J gene: TRBJ1-5
CDR3 DNA: TGTGCCAGCAGCTTAGGAGGCGGCAATCAGCCCCAGCATTTT
CDR3 protein: CASSLGGGNQPQHF

clone size: .
V gene: TRBV2
D gene: .
J gene: TRBJ1-1
CDR3 DNA: TGTGCCAGCAGTGGTGTAGGGGACATCGAAGCTTTCTTT
CDR3 protein: CASSGVGDIEAFF

clone size: .
V gene: TRBV27
D gene: .
J gene: TRBJ1-2
CDR3 DNA: TGTGCCAGCAGTTTAGGAGGGGCGGGGGGCTACACCTTC
CDR3 protein: CASSLGGAGGYTF

clone size: .
V gene: TRBV5-1
D gene: TRBD1
J gene: TRBJ1-1
CDR3 DNA: TGCGCCAGCAGCTTGCGGGACAGCAGTGAAGCTTTCTTT
CDR3 protein: CASSLRDSSEAFF

clone size: many
V gene: TRBV4-1
D gene: TRBD1
J gene: TRBJ1-2
CDR3 DNA: TGCGCCAGCAGCCATCCAGGGGGCGGTGGCTACACCTTC
CDR3 protein: CASSHPGGGGYTF

clone size: .
V gene: TRBV7-9
D gene: TRBD1
J gene: TRBJ1-3
CDR3 DNA: TGTGCCTTCCGGCAGGGGGCAATTGGAAACACCATATATTTT
CDR3 protein: CAFRQGAIGNTIYF

clone size: .
V gene: TRBV4-1
D gene: .
J gene: TRBJ1-1
CDR3 DNA: TGCGCCAGCAGCCAAGGGCTAGGCAACACTGAAGCTTTCTTT
CDR3 protein: CASSQGLGNTEAFF

clone size: .
V gene: TRBV6-5
D gene: TRBD1
J gene: TRBJ2-7
CDR3 DNA: TGTGCCAGCAGTTTGACTTTGGACAGGGACTACGAGCAGTACTTC
CDR3 protein: CASSLTLDRDYEQYF

clone size: .
V gene: TRBV6-5
D gene: TRBD1
J gene: TRBJ1-5
CDR3 DNA: TGTGCCAGCAGGGGTGGACAGGGCAATCAGCCCCAGCATTTT
CDR3 protein: CASRGGQGNQPQHF

clone size: .
V gene: TRBV9
D gene: .
J gene: TRBJ1-1
CDR3 DNA: TGTGCCAGCAGCAAAGCCCAAGGCCTAGGCACTGAAGCTTTCTTT
CDR3 protein: CASSKAQGLGTEAFF

clone size: .
V gene: TRBV7-9
D gene: TRBD2
J gene: TRBJ2-5
CDR3 DNA: TGTGCCAGCAGCTTGACTAGCGGGGGCGGTTCGGAGACCCAGTACTTC
CDR3 protein: CASSLTSGGGSETQYF

clone size: .
V gene: TRBV9
D gene: TRBD2
J gene: TRBJ2-1
CDR3 DNA: TGTGCCAGCAGCATCAGGACTAGCGGGAGTTTCAATGAGCAGTTCTTC
CDR3 protein: CASSIRTSGSFNEQFF